This is a list of T cell receptor beta chains from one sample in a study of blood T cell repertoires in COVID-19. Generated by immunoSEQ multiplex PCR, the TCRdb table keeps only in-frame clones and is missing some. The repertoire includes about 320,000 clones, 85% of them detected once, and about 1.9% sits in the top ten. Sequences were obtained from PBMCs or T cells enriched from blood (not recorded which). The receptors come from a woman in her thirties who had been exposed to COVID-19. Both conserved end residues are part of each CDR3. Fields, in order: clone size, J gene, V gene, D gene, CDR3 DNA, CDR3 protein. The D gene is left open where the match is weak. Size is omitted from some rows. Given values are once, few, many or a class for expanded clones.

abundance: few
j_gene: TRBJ1-6
v_gene: TRBV28
d_gene: .
CDR3nt: TGTGCCAGCAGTTTACCCCTGATAGGGAGGGCTAATTCACCCCTCCACTTT
CDR3aa: CASSLPLIGRANSPLHF

abundance: .
j_gene: TRBJ2-1
v_gene: TRBV7-8
d_gene: .
CDR3nt: TGTGCCAGCAGCCTCTCTAGTAACGAGCAGTTCTTC
CDR3aa: CASSLSSNEQFF

abundance: .
j_gene: TRBJ1-5
v_gene: TRBV28
d_gene: TRBD1
CDR3nt: TGTGCCGGAAGAAAACAGGGGGCACAATATAGCAATCAGCCCCAGCATTTT
CDR3aa: CAGRKQGAQYSNQPQHF

abundance: .
j_gene: TRBJ2-3
v_gene: TRBV11-3
d_gene: TRBD1
CDR3nt: TGTGCCAGCAGTCTTACTGTCCCCTTAACAGGGGGTAGAAACACAGATACGCAGTATTTT
CDR3aa: CASSLTVPLTGGRNTDTQYF

abundance: .
j_gene: TRBJ1-2
v_gene: TRBV19
d_gene: .
CDR3nt: TGTGCCAGTAGTATAACAGGGTTGGATGGCTACACCTTC
CDR3aa: CASSITGLDGYTF

abundance: .
j_gene: TRBJ1-1
v_gene: TRBV29-1
d_gene: TRBD1
CDR3nt: TGCAGCGCCGGAGGGACAGGTCAACACACTGAAGCTTTCTTT
CDR3aa: CSAGGTGQHTEAFF

abundance: .
j_gene: TRBJ2-7
v_gene: TRBV29-1
d_gene: .
CDR3nt: TGCAGCGTTGAAGAGTGGGGGCAGGGGAAGGACGAGCAGTACTTC
CDR3aa: CSVEEWGQGKDEQYF

abundance: once
j_gene: TRBJ1-2
v_gene: TRBV5-1
d_gene: TRBD1
CDR3nt: TGCGCCAGCAGCTTGGAAGGGACAGTCGACTTCTTCTTC
CDR3aa: CASSLEGTVDFFF

abundance: .
j_gene: TRBJ2-2
v_gene: TRBV7-9
d_gene: .
CDR3nt: TGTGCCAGCAGCTTAGATGGGGGACTCCCCGCGAACACCGGGGAGCTGTTTTTT
CDR3aa: CASSLDGGLPANTGELFF

abundance: .
j_gene: TRBJ2-1
v_gene: TRBV6-5
d_gene: TRBD2
CDR3nt: TGTGCCAGCAGTCCAGCGGGAGTTTACAATGAGCAGTTCTTC
CDR3aa: CASSPAGVYNEQFF

abundance: .
j_gene: TRBJ2-1
v_gene: TRBV29-1
d_gene: .
CDR3nt: TGCAGCGTATACAGGGAGTACAATGAGCAGTTCTTC
CDR3aa: CSVYREYNEQFF

abundance: few
j_gene: TRBJ2-2
v_gene: TRBV6-1
d_gene: .
CDR3nt: TGTGCCAGCAGTGAAACGGGGATCGGGGAGCTGTTTTTT
CDR3aa: CASSETGIGELFF

abundance: few
j_gene: TRBJ1-6
v_gene: TRBV7-3
d_gene: TRBD1
CDR3nt: TGTGCCAGCAGCTGGGGGACAGCCAATTCACCCCTCCACTTT
CDR3aa: CASSWGTANSPLHF

abundance: once
j_gene: TRBJ2-1
v_gene: TRBV30
d_gene: TRBD2
CDR3nt: TGTGCCTGGAGTATCCTAGCGGGAGTTACGGTACCCAATGAGCAGTTCTTC
CDR3aa: CAWSILAGVTVPNEQFF

abundance: few
j_gene: TRBJ1-2
v_gene: TRBV19
d_gene: .
CDR3nt: TGTGCCAGTAAAATACCGTGGGGGACACAGGACAGCTACACCTTC
CDR3aa: CASKIPWGTQDSYTF

abundance: .
j_gene: TRBJ2-3
v_gene: TRBV29-1
d_gene: TRBD2
CDR3nt: TGCAGCGTTGATCGGACTAGCGGGGGTAGCACAGATACGCAGTATTTT
CDR3aa: CSVDRTSGGSTDTQYF

abundance: .
j_gene: TRBJ2-7
v_gene: TRBV12-3/TRBV12-4
d_gene: .
CDR3nt: TGTGCCAGCAGTTTTGGGGAGTTTGGTGAGCAGTACTTC
CDR3aa: CASSFGEFGEQYF

abundance: .
j_gene: TRBJ1-5
v_gene: TRBV4-1
d_gene: .
CDR3nt: TGCGCCAGCAGCCGAGATACAGGGTATCAGCCCCAGCATTTT
CDR3aa: CASSRDTGYQPQHF

abundance: .
j_gene: TRBJ1-1
v_gene: TRBV18
d_gene: .
CDR3nt: TGTGCCAGCTCACCACCTACAGGCTTTAACACTGAAGCTTTCTTT
CDR3aa: CASSPPTGFNTEAFF

abundance: .
j_gene: TRBJ1-6
v_gene: TRBV27
d_gene: .
CDR3nt: TGTGCCAGCAGTTGGGATTTCGTGCGAGGGAGCTCCTATAATTCACCCCTCCACTTT
CDR3aa: CASSWDFVRGSSYNSPLHF

abundance: .
j_gene: TRBJ1-5
v_gene: TRBV5-4
d_gene: TRBD1
CDR3nt: TGTGCCAGCAGCCGTTCGACAGGGGTTATTCAGCCCCAGCATTTT
CDR3aa: CASSRSTGVIQPQHF

abundance: .
j_gene: TRBJ1-1
v_gene: TRBV5-4
d_gene: TRBD1
CDR3nt: TGTGCCAGCAGTTCCCCGGGACAGTTGAACACTGAAGCTTTCTTT
CDR3aa: CASSSPGQLNTEAFF

abundance: .
j_gene: TRBJ2-1
v_gene: TRBV5-1
d_gene: TRBD2
CDR3nt: TGCGCCAGCAGCTCTGAGGCGGGAGACCTCTTCTACAATGAGCAGTTCTTC
CDR3aa: CASSSEAGDLFYNEQFF

abundance: few
j_gene: TRBJ2-1
v_gene: TRBV5-6
d_gene: .
CDR3nt: TGTGCCAGCAGCCGTCGGGGTAGCGGCCAGTTCTTC
CDR3aa: CASSRRGSGQFF

abundance: once
j_gene: TRBJ2-3
v_gene: TRBV27
d_gene: TRBD2
CDR3nt: TGTGCCAGCAGTTTAAGCGGGGCTAGCACAGATACGCAGTATTTT
CDR3aa: CASSLSGASTDTQYF

abundance: .
j_gene: TRBJ2-7
v_gene: TRBV28
d_gene: TRBD1
CDR3nt: TGTGCCAGCAGTGCCCCCGCCAGGGGGCTATACGAGCAGTACTTC
CDR3aa: CASSAPARGLYEQYF

abundance: .
j_gene: TRBJ2-1
v_gene: TRBV5-1
d_gene: .
CDR3nt: TGCGCCAGCAGCACCGCAGCGCCCCTCTACAATGAGCAGTTCTTC
CDR3aa: CASSTAAPLYNEQFF

abundance: .
j_gene: TRBJ2-7
v_gene: TRBV2
d_gene: TRBD2
CDR3nt: TGTGCCAGCAGTGAAAGTTGGGTAGCGGGAACCTACGAGCAGTACTTC
CDR3aa: CASSESWVAGTYEQYF

abundance: .
j_gene: TRBJ1-4
v_gene: TRBV6-5
d_gene: .
CDR3nt: TGTGCCAGCAGCCCCCGAGGTGAAAAACTGTTTTTT
CDR3aa: CASSPRGEKLFF

abundance: .
j_gene: TRBJ1-3
v_gene: TRBV30
d_gene: .
CDR3nt: TGTGCCTGGAGTGTGCTCTACTCTGGAAACACCATATATTTT
CDR3aa: CAWSVLYSGNTIYF

abundance: few
j_gene: TRBJ1-2
v_gene: TRBV3-1/TRBV3-2
d_gene: .
CDR3nt: TGTGCCAGCAGCCAAGATAGCTTGGGGCGCGGCTACACCTTC
CDR3aa: CASSQDSLGRGYTF

abundance: .
j_gene: TRBJ1-1
v_gene: TRBV7-9
d_gene: .
CDR3nt: TGTGCCAGCAGCTTAGTTCAGGGAACGGCTTTCTTT
CDR3aa: CASSLVQGTAFF

abundance: .
j_gene: TRBJ2-2
v_gene: TRBV6-4
d_gene: .
CDR3nt: TGTGCCAGCAGTGAACGGCAGGCCACCGGGGAGCTGTTTTTT
CDR3aa: CASSERQATGELFF

abundance: .
j_gene: TRBJ1-3
v_gene: TRBV28
d_gene: TRBD1
CDR3nt: TGTGCCAGCAGTTTAAGGACAGGGTCCTCTGGAAACACCATATATTTT
CDR3aa: CASSLRTGSSGNTIYF

abundance: .
j_gene: TRBJ2-6
v_gene: TRBV19
d_gene: .
CDR3nt: TGTGCCAGTAGTATAGCGGGTTTCGGGGCCAACGTCCTGACTTTC
CDR3aa: CASSIAGFGANVLTF

abundance: .
j_gene: TRBJ2-3
v_gene: TRBV6-1
d_gene: .
CDR3nt: TGTGCCAGCAGTGAGTCGGGGTCTGATACGCAGTATTTT
CDR3aa: CASSESGSDTQYF

abundance: once
j_gene: TRBJ1-2
v_gene: TRBV7-8
d_gene: TRBD1
CDR3nt: TGTGCCAGCAGCTCAGCAACAGGGGGCGGCTTGGGCTATGGCTACACCTTC
CDR3aa: CASSSATGGGLGYGYTF

abundance: .
j_gene: TRBJ1-2
v_gene: TRBV7-2
d_gene: TRBD1
CDR3nt: TGTGCCAGCAGCTTGGGCCGGGACAGGGAATTC
CDR3aa: CASSLGRDREF

abundance: once
j_gene: TRBJ1-2
v_gene: TRBV5-1
d_gene: .
CDR3nt: TGCGCCAGCAGCTTGGCCGAGGCTCTAGGCGGCTACACCTTC
CDR3aa: CASSLAEALGGYTF

abundance: .
j_gene: TRBJ2-7
v_gene: TRBV3-1/TRBV3-2
d_gene: .
CDR3nt: TGTGCCAGCAGCCAAACTATTGGGGCAGGGTCCTACGAGCAGTACTTC
CDR3aa: CASSQTIGAGSYEQYF

abundance: .
j_gene: TRBJ1-3
v_gene: TRBV5-1
d_gene: .
CDR3nt: TGCGCCAGCAGCCTGAGTGGAGTCTCTGGAAACACCATATATTTT
CDR3aa: CASSLSGVSGNTIYF

abundance: .
j_gene: TRBJ2-1
v_gene: TRBV27
d_gene: TRBD2
CDR3nt: TGTGCCAGCAGTCGAATAGCGGGGAGCTCCTACAATGAGCAGTTCTTC
CDR3aa: CASSRIAGSSYNEQFF

abundance: .
j_gene: TRBJ1-5
v_gene: TRBV7-2
d_gene: TRBD1
CDR3nt: TGTGCCAGCAGCTCGACAGGGATAAATCAGCCCCAGCATTTT
CDR3aa: CASSSTGINQPQHF

abundance: .
j_gene: TRBJ2-1
v_gene: TRBV7-9
d_gene: .
CDR3nt: TGTGCCAGCAGCCTAAGGAGGTCAAGCTCCTACAATGAGCAGTTCTTC
CDR3aa: CASSLRRSSSYNEQFF

abundance: .
j_gene: TRBJ1-1
v_gene: TRBV30
d_gene: .
CDR3nt: TGTGCCTGGAGTCCCCGGGAGGGGGTTTTGAACACTGAAGCTTTCTTT
CDR3aa: CAWSPREGVLNTEAFF

abundance: .
j_gene: TRBJ1-4
v_gene: TRBV6-6
d_gene: TRBD1
CDR3nt: TGTGCCAGCAGTTACACAGAGACAGGGGAGGAGGAAAAACTGTTTTTT
CDR3aa: CASSYTETGEEEKLFF

abundance: once
j_gene: TRBJ1-5
v_gene: TRBV19
d_gene: TRBD1
CDR3nt: TGTGCCAGTAGTACCCGGGACAGGGGGGTCAATCAGCCCCAGCATTTT
CDR3aa: CASSTRDRGVNQPQHF

abundance: .
j_gene: TRBJ1-6
v_gene: TRBV5-1
d_gene: .
CDR3nt: TGCGCCAGCAGCTTCCACCAGAATAATTCACCCCTCCACTTT
CDR3aa: CASSFHQNNSPLHF

abundance: few
j_gene: TRBJ2-3
v_gene: TRBV7-3
d_gene: .
CDR3nt: TGTGCCAGCAGCGCGGCCGGTACAGATACGCAGTATTTT
CDR3aa: CASSAAGTDTQYF

abundance: .
j_gene: TRBJ2-7
v_gene: TRBV6-2/TRBV6-3
d_gene: TRBD2
CDR3nt: TGTGCCAGCAGTCTAGGGACTAGCGGTTCCTACGAGCAGTACTTC
CDR3aa: CASSLGTSGSYEQYF